One and the same sample provided the 22 T cell receptor beta chains below, sequenced in a study of shared clonotypes between healthy human individuals (dated by TCRdb to the early 2020s). CD8 naive samples were CD45RO-negative cells positively selected for CCR7, giving a CD45RA+CCR7+ population that excluded TemRA cells. The library was produced with the immunoSEQ multiplex PCR assay. In its TCRdb copy, this immuneACCESS table keeps in-frame sequences only and misses some clones. Where compared with another copy, unresolved V genes explain less than half of these, and the others have no known cause. This sample has about 1.9 million clones in its table, and just over 90% of those were observed once. The ten largest make up about 1.7% of the sample. The sequencing input was naive CD8+ T cells from PBMCs. The label giving this sample's cell subset or site can be read as: CD45RA+CCR7+. The receptors come from a man aged 18 to 29 in good health. Some clones in this sample may be carry-over from other donors' samples.

The chain joins TRBV28 to TRBJ1-1; D remains unclear. Trimming removed 5 bases at V and 8 bases at J, with 18 bases between. The CDR3 has 14 residues. Looked up from germline, CDR1 is MDHEN and CDR2 is SYDVKM. CDR3 DNA: TGTGCCAGCAGTCCCGCACCCCTTCGACCCGAAGCTTTCTTT. This encodes CASSPAPLRPEAFF.

The sample holds one count of this clone. V gene TRBV6-1 combines with J gene TRBJ2-5, with D unresolved. Trimming left V 2 bases short and J 0 bases short, with 10 bases between. CDR1 and CDR2 (germline): MNHNS, SASEGT. The CDR3 loop spans 15 amino acids. The CDR3 loop is CASSETDQYQETQYF. For the CDR3, the DNA is TGTGCCAGCAGTGAAACAGACCAGTACCAAGAGACCCAGTACTTC.

V and J are TRBV28 and TRBJ1-5, with a weak D call TRBD1 (5 bases). Germline values: CDR1 MDHEN, CDR2 SYDVKM. The V gene lost 7 bases and the J gene lost 0 bases, with 13 bases spanning the gap. The CDR3 sequence is 15 residues long. Here the CDR3 DNA reads TGTGCCAGCACCCGGCCGGGGACTAGCAATCAGCCCCAGCATTTT. Protein sequence: CASTRPGTSNQPQHF.

V gene TRBV29-1 combines with J gene TRBJ2-5; D tentatively reads TRBD1 or TRBD2 (5 bases each). The CDR3 contains 14 residues. Trimming removed 1 base from V and 5 bases from J, with 14 bases in between. The germline V gene encodes CDR1 SQVTM and CDR2 ANQGSEA. CDR3 sequence reads: CSVEGGDFGETQYF. The CDR3 nucleotides are TGCAGCGTTGAAGGAGGGGATTTCGGGGAGACCCAGTACTTC.

In DNA, the CDR3 is TGTGCCAGCAGTGACTGGGCTAGCGGGAGCCACGAGCAGTACTTC. Translated: CASSDWASGSHEQYF. V is TRBV6-1 and J is TRBJ2-7; 10 bases are a match to TRBD2. Losses at the gene ends were 3 bases for V and 5 bases for J; bases not matched to a gene: 7. The CDR3 totals 15 residues. Germline V gene data show CDR1 as MNHNS and CDR2 as SASEGT.

The CDR3 DNA sequence: TGTGCCAGCAGCTTAGTCGGTGCAGGGTCTCAGCCCCAGCATTTT. It encodes CASSLVGAGSQPQHF. The chain has TRBV7-9 and TRBJ1-5; perhaps TRBD1 as D (5 bases). The CDR3 has 15 residues. Germline CDR1 SEHNR, CDR2 FQNEAQ (reference sequence). Trimming stripped 1 base from V and 6 bases from J, with 13 bases between.

V usage is TRBV29-1 and J usage is TRBJ1-1; TRBD1 might be the D (5 bases). CDR1 SQVTM and CDR2 ANQGSEA come from the germline V gene. The CDR3 is 13 amino acids. Trimming left V 4 bases short and J 6 bases short, with 15 bases between. The CDR3 loop is CSVARGTRPEAFF. The CDR3 bases are TGCAGCGTTGCCCGCGGGACCCGGCCTGAAGCTTTCTTT.

CDR3: CASSSTAGGADTQYF. Here the CDR3 DNA reads TGTGCCAGCAGCTCCACCGCGGGAGGTGCAGATACGCAGTATTTT. The gene calls are TRBV7-6 and TRBJ2-3, with 8 positions matching TRBD2. The CDR3 contains 15 residues. Trimming cost V 4 bases and J 4 bases; bases outside gene matches: 7. Looked up from germline, CDR1 is SGHVS and CDR2 is FNYEAQ.

This clone was recorded only once. At one boundary the junction diverges from the germline segment, which might be a read error. This chain joins TRBV27 and TRBJ2-1; perhaps D is TRBD1 or TRBD2 (6 bases each). Germline-derived CDR1 and CDR2 are MNHEY and SMNVEV (reference sequence). This CDR3 is 14 amino acids long. CDR3 DNA sequence: TGTGCCAGCAGCGACCGGGGGCGATACAGTGAGCAGTTCTTC. This gives the protein CASSDRGRYSEQFF.

This chain connects TRBV28 to TRBJ1-1; a weak D match, TRBD1 (6 bases). The germline V gene encodes CDR1 MDHEN and CDR2 SYDVKM. V was pared by 5 bases and J by 3 bases, with 13 bases between. CDR3 length: 14 residues. The CDR3 reads CASSARKGDTEAFF. CDR3 DNA: TGTGCCAGCAGTGCCAGAAAGGGGGACACTGAAGCTTTCTTT.

The J gene is TRBJ2-7, the V gene TRBV5-4; D is unresolved. V was clipped by 6 bases and J by 1 base, with 11 bases between them. This CDR3 region has 13 residues. Germline lookup yields CDR1 SGHNT and CDR2 YYREEE (reference sequence). DNA of the CDR3: TGTGCCAGCACCCCGACCGATTCCTACGAGCAGTACTTC. Protein sequence: CASTPTDSYEQYF.

The chain links TRBV13 to TRBJ1-1, with D maybe TRBD1 (5 bases). Germline V gene lookup returns CDR1 PRHDT and CDR2 FYEKMQ (reference sequence). The germline V and J ends were trimmed by 5 bases and 8 bases, with 15 bases remaining between them. There are 13 residues in the CDR3. The CDR3 coding sequence is TGTGCCAGCAGCACGAACCGGGACGGAGAAGCTTTCTTT. The encoded protein is CASSTNRDGEAFF.

The chain employs TRBV15 and TRBJ2-7; TRBD2 aligns across 11 bases. The CDR3 loop spans 15 amino acids. The J segment lost 2 bases and the V segment lost 3 bases, leaving 3 bases of the junction unmatched. Germline assignment: CDR1 LNHNV and CDR2 YYDKDF (reference sequence). The CDR3 DNA reads TGTGCCACCAGCAGCCGACTAGCGGGACCCTACGAGCAGTACTTC. It yields the protein CATSSRLAGPYEQYF. Using reference TRBV15 and TRBJ2-7 for the parts outside the CDR3, the full variable domain is DAMVIQNPRYQVTQFGKPVTLSCSQTLNHNVMYWYQQKSSQAPKLLFHYYDKDFNNEADTPDNFQSRRPNTSFCFLDIRSPGLGDTAMYLCATSSRLAGPYEQYFGPGTRLTVT.

The chain has TRBV29-1 and TRBJ2-5; D unresolved. Germline V gene lookup returns CDR1 SQVTM and CDR2 ANQGSEA. The CDR3 totals 10 residues. V gave up 6 bases and J gave up 11 bases, with 13 bases separating them. Here the CDR3 reads CSVRGVEQYF. DNA for the CDR3: TGCAGCGTGAGAGGTGTTGAGCAGTACTTC.

The rearrangement joins TRBV14 to TRBJ2-1; D ambiguous. The CDR3 contains 13 residues. Trimming stripped 4 bases from V and 2 bases from J, with 6 bases between. Germline V gene sequence: CDR1 SGHDN, CDR2 FVKESK. The CDR3 loop is CASSPSPYNEQFF. The DNA of the CDR3 is TGTGCCAGCAGCCCCTCCCCCTACAATGAGCAGTTCTTC.

This chain uses TRBV13 with TRBJ2-1, with TRBD1 identical over 9 bases. This CDR3 region has 15 residues. Unmatched junction bases numbered 5, after V lost 4 bases and J lost 4 bases. Germline V gene data show CDR1 as PRHDT and CDR2 as FYEKMQ (reference sequence). The CDR3 bases are TGTGCCAGCAGCTCACAGGGGGCGCTATACAATGAGCAGTTCTTC. Amino acids: CASSSQGALYNEQFF.

This clone was counted once. This rearrangement joins TRBV7-9 to TRBJ2-1; 7 positions agree with TRBD1. The V gene's germline CDR1 is SEHNR and CDR2 FQNEAQ (reference sequence). After removal of 5 bases from V and 3 bases from J, the junction contained 4 bases not matched to a gene. This CDR3 is built from 14 residues. CDR3: CASSPWDSYNEQFF. The CDR3, as DNA: TGTGCCAGCAGCCCCTGGGACAGCTACAATGAGCAGTTCTTC.

A note on this clone: Other DNA sequences from this sample encode an identical CDR3 as well. This sequence joins TRBV9 and TRBJ2-7; 11 bases are shared with TRBD1. The CDR3 consists of 15 residues. V dropped 0 bases and J dropped 4; count of bases not matched to a gene: 3. CDR1 is SGDLS and CDR2 is YYNGEE in the germline V gene. The CDR3 loop reads CASSVGTGGGYEQYF. CDR3 nucleotides: TGTGCCAGCAGCGTAGGGACAGGGGGCGGGTACGAGCAGTACTTC.

This CDR3 is CASRDSGGGYTF. Here the CDR3 DNA reads TGTGCCAGCAGAGACAGCGGGGGTGGCTACACCTTC. The chain uses TRBV27 and TRBJ1-2; TRBD1 is a possible D gene (5 bases). The ends were cut back, 6 bases at V and 7 bases at J, with 12 bases in the middle. Looked up from germline, CDR1 is MNHEY and CDR2 is SMNVEV (reference sequence). This CDR3 is built from 12 residues.

This clone has a single count. The V and J genes are TRBV6-5 and TRBJ2-7; 8 bases match TRBD1. This CDR3 comprises 14 residues. The junction had 4 bases not matched to a gene; V was cut back by 4 bases and J by 2 bases. Germline values: CDR1 MNHEY, CDR2 SVGAGI. DNA for the CDR3: TGTGCCAGCAGTTTCGGACAGGGAACCTACGAGCAGTACTTC. Residues: CASSFGQGTYEQYF.

J is TRBJ2-2 and V is TRBV2; TRBD1 matches at 9 bases. V lost 8 bases to trimming and J lost 5 bases; unmatched junction nucleotides: 9. The CDR3 extends over 15 amino acids. The V gene's germline CDR1 is SNHLY and CDR2 FYNNEI. DNA of the CDR3: TGTGCCAGCGATACCGGGACAGGGTATACCGGGGAGCTGTTTTTT. Translated: CASDTGTGYTGELFF.

The chain couples TRBV7-9 to TRBJ1-3, with D perhaps TRBD1 (5 bases). V was trimmed by 5 bases and J by 2 bases, leaving 7 bases between them. This CDR3 has 13 amino acids. Germline-derived CDR1 and CDR2 are SEHNR and FQNEAQ (reference sequence). CDR3 sequence reads: CASSGTPGNTIYF. The CDR3 DNA follows: TGTGCCAGCAGCGGGACTCCTGGAAACACCATATATTTT.